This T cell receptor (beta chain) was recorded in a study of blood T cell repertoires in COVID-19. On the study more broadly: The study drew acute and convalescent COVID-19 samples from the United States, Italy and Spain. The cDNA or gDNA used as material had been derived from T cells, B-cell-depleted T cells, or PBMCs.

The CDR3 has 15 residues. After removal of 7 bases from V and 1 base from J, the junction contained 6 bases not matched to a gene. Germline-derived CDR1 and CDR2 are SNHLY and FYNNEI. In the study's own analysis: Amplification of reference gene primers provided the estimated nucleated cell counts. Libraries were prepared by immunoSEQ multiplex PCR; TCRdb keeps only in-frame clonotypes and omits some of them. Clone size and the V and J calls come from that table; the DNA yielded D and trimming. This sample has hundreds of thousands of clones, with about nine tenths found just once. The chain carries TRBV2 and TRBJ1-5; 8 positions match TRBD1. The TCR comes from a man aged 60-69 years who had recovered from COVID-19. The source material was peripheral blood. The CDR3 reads CASNQGARSNQPQHF. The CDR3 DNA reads TGTGCCAGCAATCAGGGGGCGAGGAGCAATCAGCCCCAGCATTTT.